What follows are 6 T cell receptor beta chains derived from one specimen sequenced in a study of blood T cell repertoires in COVID-19. Sequencing was performed with immunoSEQ multiplex PCR; in TCRdb, only in-frame clones are kept and a portion is missing. The data show nearly 80,000 clones, more than 70% seen once. The material sequenced was peripheral blood. All receptors derive from a man between 60 and 75 years old with active or convalescent COVID-19.

This clone was detected a few times. The chain employs TRBV6-1 and TRBJ1-2; 8 bases are shared with TRBD1. Germline trimming cut 3 bases from V and 6 bases from J; bases unmatched to any gene: 0. This CDR3 is 12 amino acids long. CDR1 and CDR2 (germline): MNHNS, SASEGT. The CDR3 is CASSDRGHGYTF. As DNA, the CDR3 is TGTGCCAGCAGTGACAGGGGGCATGGCTACACCTTC.

The chain uses TRBV30 and TRBJ1-1; perhaps TRBD1 as D (5 bases). The CDR3 is 14 amino acids. Trimming took 1 base from V and 4 from J, leaving 13 bases between them. Germline V gene data show CDR1 as GTSNPN and CDR2 as SVGIG (reference sequence). The CDR3 nucleotides read TGTGCCTGGAGTGATAAGACAGTGAGCACTGAAGCTTTCTTT. Translation gives CAWSDKTVSTEAFF.

Notes on this clone: A read error may account for a junction end that differs from germline. This chain uses TRBV14 with TRBJ2-2; maybe TRBD2 (5 bases). CDR1 and CDR2 from the germline V gene are SGHDN and FVKESK. The CDR3 extends over 12 amino acids. The CDR3 DNA sequence: TGTGCCAGCAGCGAACGACACCGGGGAGCTGTTTTT. This translates into CASSERHRGAVF.

This clone was detected a few times. The chain uses TRBV24-1 and TRBJ1-4, with TRBD1 matching over 9 bases. V shed 9 bases and J 8 bases; nucleotides not matched to a gene: 9. This CDR3 has 14 amino acids. Germline V gene lookup returns CDR1 KGHDR and CDR2 SFDVKD. The CDR3 spells CATSGDRVREKLFF. CDR3 sequence (DNA): TGTGCCACCTCGGGGGACAGGGTTAGGGAAAAACTGTTTTTT.

The chain combines TRBV7-8 with TRBJ2-7, with a possible D match to TRBD1 (6 bases). Trimming took off 1 base at V and 4 bases at J, with 11 bases between the two ends. Germline V gene data show CDR1 as SGHVS and CDR2 as FQNEAQ. The CDR3 has 14 amino acids. The CDR3 reads CASSLVAQGYEQYF. As DNA, the CDR3 is TGTGCCAGCAGCTTAGTTGCCCAGGGGTACGAGCAGTACTTC. The full variable domain, in which reference TRBV7-8 and TRBJ2-7 provide the parts outside the CDR3, is GAGVSQSPRYKVAKRGQDVALRCDPISGHVSLFWYQQALGQGPEFLTYFQNEAQLDKSGLPSDRFFAERPEGSVSTLKIQRTQQEDSAVYLCASSLVAQGYEQYFGPGTRLTVT.

This clone was seen more than once but under ten times. This sequence joins TRBV6-2 or TRBV6-3 and TRBJ2-3, with D hard to call. Trimming cost V 2 bases and J 5 bases, with 5 bases left between them. This CDR3 is 12 amino acids long. From germline, CDR1 is MNHEY and CDR2 SVGEGT. The CDR3 loop reads CASSYIGDTQYF. The CDR3 DNA sequence: TGTGCCAGCAGTTACATCGGAGATACGCAGTATTTT.